This T cell receptor (beta chain) comes out of a study of control samples from healthy donors and cancer patients (dated by TCRdb to about 2020). Worth noting for this clone: Its recognized antigen is unknown. Base-call qualities are not available, and no considerably larger clone is one nucleotide away.

Reading the germline V gene (reference sequence) gives CDR1 LNHDA and CDR2 SQIVND. The germline ends are 7 bases apart after V is trimmed by 7 bases and J by 3 bases. The CDR3 spans 12 residues, from the cysteine through the phenylalanine. The sequence is cut down to CDR3 DNA, 36 bases in frame from base 1. Libraries were constructed by the immunoSEQ multiplex PCR assay. In its TCRdb copy, this immuneACCESS table keeps in-frame sequences only and misses some clones. Where compared with another copy, unresolved V genes explain less than half of these, and the others have no known cause. Recorded for this sample are 94,000 or so clones; about 81% of them occurred a single time. The ten biggest clones cover about 36% of the sample.

The chain is encoded by TRBV19 joined to TRBJ1-3, with the D gene not confidently named. The sample was PBMCs. This TCR was recovered from a man in his sixties or seventies with lung cancer. The CDR3 region reads CASTFVGNTIYF. The DNA sequence is given as TGTGCCAGTACCTTTGTTGGAAACACCATATATTTT.